Listed here are 13 T cell receptor beta chains from one sample, sequenced in a study of shared clonotypes between healthy human individuals. Clones were sequenced by immunoSEQ multiplex PCR, and TCRdb holds only the in-frame ones, with some missing. The sample lists about 2.4 million clones, more than 90% occurring once. The sequencing sample was made of naive CD4+ T cells sorted from blood. The subset is: CD45RA+ positively selected. These receptors were obtained from a young man in good health.

The chain joins TRBV7-6 to TRBJ1-4, with 10 bases fitting TRBD1. The V and J ends lost 1 base and 3 bases, in that order; junction bases with no gene match: 5. This CDR3 has 17 residues. The germline V gene has CDR1 SGHVS and CDR2 FNYEAQ. The CDR3 reads CASSLGDRGRANEKLFF. As DNA, the CDR3 is TGTGCCAGCAGCTTAGGGGACAGGGGTAGGGCTAATGAAAAACTGTTTTTT.

This clone was picked up one time. This sequence joins TRBV5-1 and TRBJ1-4, with 12 nucleotides matching TRBD1. Unmatched junction bases numbered 6, after V lost 4 bases and J lost 8 bases. Germline V gene lookup returns CDR1 SGHRS and CDR2 YFSETQ. CDR3 length equals 15 residues. Here the CDR3 DNA reads TGCGCCAGCAGCACCGGGGACAGGGGGCGAGAAAAACTGTTTTTT. Amino acids: CASSTGDRGREKLFF.

V is TRBV19 and J is TRBJ1-6, with 8 bases matching TRBD1. The CDR3 is 16 residues long. The trim removed 4 bases at V and 0 bases at J, leaving 2 bases unmatched. Germline CDR1 LNHDA, CDR2 SQIVND (reference sequence). CDR3 in amino acids: CASSTGTGSYNSPLHF. The CDR3 DNA reads TGTGCCAGTAGTACAGGGACAGGCTCCTATAATTCACCCCTCCACTTT.

J is TRBJ2-1 and V is TRBV7-3; TRBD2 might be the D (6 bases). The V gene's germline CDR1 is SGHTA and CDR2 FQGTGA. The length of the CDR3 is 13 residues. The V end lost 8 bases, the J end lost 4 bases, and 12 bases lay between the germline ends. Here the CDR3 reads CASGLASYNEQFF. In DNA, the CDR3 is TGTGCCAGCGGGCTAGCGTCGTACAATGAGCAGTTCTTC.

J is TRBJ2-5 and V is TRBV6-1; weak D call: TRBD2 (7 bases). CDR1 and CDR2 (germline): MNHNS, SASEGT. Trimming removed 6 bases at V and 5 bases at J, with 16 bases between. The CDR3 is 14 amino acids. The CDR3 DNA sequence: TGTGCCAGCAGGGGGGGGCCCCAGAGGGAGACCCAGTACTTC. This gives the protein CASRGGPQRETQYF.

The CDR3 region is CASSQIRTGGRTMRGNEQFF. The CDR3 DNA is TGTGCCAGCAGCCAAATACGGACAGGGGGCAGGACTATGAGGGGTAATGAGCAGTTCTTC. The chain carries TRBV27 and TRBJ2-1, with 11 positions matching TRBD1. This CDR3 spans 20 amino acids. V lost 6 bases and J lost 7; bases outside the gene matches: 23. Germline V gene data show CDR1 as MNHEY and CDR2 as SMNVEV (reference sequence).

V is TRBV28 and J is TRBJ2-7; D not resolved. This CDR3 comprises 12 residues. Trimming cost V 5 bases and J 3 bases, with 8 bases left between them. Germline V CDR1 and CDR2: MDHEN, SYDVKM. The CDR3 is CASSTLGYEQYF. CDR3 coding DNA: TGTGCCAGCAGTACCCTCGGCTACGAGCAGTACTTC.

The DNA of the CDR3 is TGTGCCAGCAGCCGACTGACAGGAATGAATTCACCCCTCCACTTT. Translated: CASSRLTGMNSPLHF. The genes are TRBV11-2 and TRBJ1-6, with D perhaps matching TRBD1 (6 bases). The V gene lost 5 bases and the J gene lost 7 bases, with 15 bases spanning the gap. The CDR3 totals 15 residues. Germline V gene data show CDR1 as SGHAT and CDR2 as FQNNGV.

This chain uses TRBV6-1 with TRBJ2-7; D is perhaps TRBD2 (6 bases). The CDR3 extends over 14 amino acids. Trimming stripped 2 bases from V and 3 bases from J, with 11 bases between. CDR1 and CDR2 from the germline V gene are MNHNS and SASEGT. Here the CDR3 reads CASSERGLIYEQYF. The CDR3 DNA sequence: TGTGCCAGCAGTGAAAGGGGACTTATCTACGAGCAGTACTTC.

Concerning this clone: Within the sample, other DNA sequences also encode this same CDR3. The chain joins TRBV11-2 to TRBJ2-7, with D perhaps matching TRBD1 or TRBD2 (5 bases each). The germline CDR1 and CDR2 sequences are SGHAT and FQNNGV. Trimming pared 1 base from V and 7 bases from J, leaving 11 bases between. CDR3 length: 13 amino acids. The CDR3 loop is CASSLGGTGEQYF. The CDR3 region has the DNA TGTGCCAGCAGCTTAGGGGGCACGGGGGAGCAGTACTTC.

This clone was counted a single time. The CDR3 region has the DNA TGTGCCAGTAGCCTACAGAGCCGCCCCCAGCATTTT. Translating gives CASSLQSRPQHF. J is TRBJ1-5 and V is TRBV19; D uncertain. V was pared by 6 bases and J by 10 bases, with 13 bases between. The CDR3 totals 12 residues. Looked up from germline, CDR1 is LNHDA and CDR2 is SQIVND (reference sequence).

V usage is TRBV19 and J usage is TRBJ1-2; D gene uncertain. Trimming took 3 bases from V and 8 from J, leaving 13 bases between them. The CDR3 is 13 residues long. Germline assignment: CDR1 LNHDA and CDR2 SQIVND (reference sequence). The chain's CDR3 is CASSILRAGGYTF. As DNA, the CDR3 is TGTGCCAGTAGTATCCTGAGGGCTGGGGGCTACACCTTC.

The rearrangement uses TRBV6-6 and TRBJ1-3; a weak D match, TRBD1 (5 bases). CDR3 length equals 16 residues. Trimming cost V 0 bases and J 0 bases, with 9 bases left between them. Germline CDR1 and CDR2: MNHNY and SVGAGI (reference sequence). The CDR3 bases are TGTGCCAGCAGTTACTCGTGGGGCAACTCTGGAAACACCATATATTTT. Protein: CASSYSWGNSGNTIYF.